The 16 T cell receptor beta chains given below trace back to one sample, sequenced in a study of control samples from healthy donors and cancer patients. The data were produced by immunoSEQ multiplex PCR, yet TCRdb's version contains in-frame clones alone and is incomplete. The table includes about 170,000 clones, over 85% detected once. Sequencing was performed on blood. These receptors originate from a woman between 55 and 75 years old in good health.

CDR3 residues: CASSYREWRGGTEQFF. DNA of the CDR3: TGTGCCAGCAGTTACCGTGAGTGGCGGGGGGGCACTGAGCAGTTCTTC. V gene TRBV6-5 combines with J gene TRBJ2-1; 9 bases map to TRBD2. The CDR3 runs to 16 residues. In germline, CDR1 is MNHEY, CDR2 SVGAGI. After removal of 2 bases from V and 9 bases from J, the junction contained 11 bases not matched to a gene.

The gene calls are TRBV6-6 and TRBJ1-3; no definite D call. Between the trimmed V and J ends, which lost 5 bases and 8 bases, there was a span of 7 bases. The CDR3 runs to 11 residues. From germline, CDR1 is MNHNY and CDR2 SVGAGI (reference sequence). CDR3 sequence reads: CASSVAYTIYF. The CDR3 DNA follows: TGTGCCAGCAGTGTTGCATACACCATATATTTT.

V is TRBV19 and J is TRBJ1-2, with D unresolved. Trimming took off 5 bases at V and 2 bases at J, with 9 bases between the two ends. This CDR3 spans 13 amino acids. Germline CDR1 reads LNHDA; CDR2 reads SQIVND (reference sequence). The CDR3 bases are TGTGCCAGTAGTTCTCTCATCAACTATGGCTACACCTTC. Protein sequence: CASSSLINYGYTF.

The genes are TRBV6-2 or TRBV6-3 and TRBJ2-3; no definite D call. The ends were cut back, 6 bases at V and 4 bases at J, with 8 bases in the middle. This CDR3 has 12 residues. Looked up from germline, CDR1 is MNHEY and CDR2 is SVGEGT. CDR3 bases: TGTGCCAGCAGCAGACATGCAGATACGCAGTATTTT. It encodes CASSRHADTQYF.

V usage is TRBV6-2 or TRBV6-3 and J usage is TRBJ1-2; D not resolved. The CDR3 covers 14 residues. The V and J ends lost 4 bases and 6 bases respectively, with 15 bases between them. Germline CDR1 and CDR2: MNHEY and SVGEGT. CDR3 coding DNA: TGTGCCAGCAGTTCGGCTACTCAGAAGCATGGCTACACCTTC. It codes for CASSSATQKHGYTF.

The chain carries TRBV9 and TRBJ1-1; possible D gene TRBD1, 5 bases. The CDR3 extends over 16 amino acids. Germline CDR1 reads SGDLS; CDR2 reads YYNGEE. The ends were cut back, 1 base at V and 4 bases at J, with 17 bases in the middle. CDR3 in DNA: TGTGCCAGCAGCGTAAGGGGTGACACGGGGGGCACTGAAGCTTTCTTT. The encoded protein is CASSVRGDTGGTEAFF.

The chain couples TRBV5-8 to TRBJ2-3, with D perhaps TRBD1 or TRBD2 (5 bases each). Deletions cut 0 bases from V and 0 bases from J, with 8 bases between. Per the germline V gene, CDR1 is SGHTS and CDR2 is YDEGEE. The CDR3 contains 15 residues. CDR3 sequence (DNA): TGTGCCAGCAGCTTGGGCAGGGAGAGCACAGATACGCAGTATTTT. Amino acid sequence: CASSLGRESTDTQYF.

V gene TRBV7-2 combines with J gene TRBJ1-1, with D hard to call. CDR1 is SGHTA and CDR2 is FQGNSA in the germline V gene. Trimming cost V 0 bases and J 1 base, with 9 bases left between them. The CDR3 covers 15 residues. The CDR3 region is CASSLAKGTNTEAFF. Written as DNA, the CDR3 is TGTGCCAGCAGCTTAGCAAAGGGCACGAACACTGAAGCTTTCTTT.

The chain carries TRBV2 and TRBJ2-3, with 13 bases lining up with TRBD2. V was clipped by 2 bases and J by 6 bases; unmatched bases: 2. Germline V gene lookup returns CDR1 SNHLY and CDR2 FYNNEI. The length of the CDR3 is 15 residues. CDR3 sequence (DNA): TGTGCCAGCAGTGAAACTAGCGGGGGGGTGGATACGCAGTATTTT. Amino acids: CASSETSGGVDTQYF.

This rearrangement joins TRBV7-2 to TRBJ1-5; D ambiguous. This CDR3 has 15 residues. The V gene lost 0 bases and the J gene lost 3 bases, with 9 bases spanning the gap. Germline CDR1 is SGHTA and CDR2 is FQGNSA. The CDR3: CASSLAFNLNQPQHF. CDR3 in DNA: TGTGCCAGCAGCTTAGCTTTTAACCTCAATCAGCCCCAGCATTTT.

This clone was seen a few times. The genes are TRBV6-5 and TRBJ2-1; D is unclear. CDR3 length equals 16 residues. V gave up 2 bases and J gave up 2 bases, with 13 bases separating them. Germline assignment: CDR1 MNHEY and CDR2 SVGAGI. DNA of the CDR3: TGTGCCAGCAGTTACACCGTCGACCCGACCTACAATGAGCAGTTCTTC. Its protein is CASSYTVDPTYNEQFF.

This clone occurred once. The V and J genes are TRBV4-1 and TRBJ1-2, with D hard to call. This CDR3 is built from 17 residues. Per germline, CDR1 MGHRA and CDR2 YSYEKL. V was trimmed by 1 base and J by 0 bases, leaving 15 bases between them. The CDR3 is CASSQVGRQPPNYGYTF. As DNA, the CDR3 is TGCGCCAGCAGCCAAGTTGGAAGACAACCCCCTAACTATGGCTACACCTTC.

This rearrangement joins TRBV6-2 or TRBV6-3 to TRBJ1-5, with D unclear. The germline V gene has CDR1 MNHEY and CDR2 SVGEGT. This CDR3 has 16 amino acids. V was shortened by 6 bases and J by 0 bases, with 15 bases between the two germline ends. The chain's CDR3 is CASSEDAAYSNQPQHF. The CDR3 DNA reads as TGTGCCAGCAGCGAAGACGCAGCATATAGCAATCAGCCCCAGCATTTT.

The chain carries TRBV11-2 and TRBJ1-3; D possibly corresponds to TRBD1 (5 bases). Germline CDR1 reads SGHAT; CDR2 reads FQNNGV. The CDR3 extends over 15 amino acids. The V gene lost 4 bases and the J gene lost 2 bases, with 12 bases spanning the gap. The CDR3 DNA sequence: TGTGCCAGCAGCTGGACCGGGACGGCTGGAAACACCATATATTTT. This gives the protein CASSWTGTAGNTIYF.

The rearrangement links TRBV7-2 to TRBJ1-6; D perhaps matches TRBD1 (6 bases). Trimming removed 6 bases at V and 8 bases at J, with 14 bases between. CDR1 is SGHTA and CDR2 is FQGNSA in the germline V gene. This CDR3 comprises 14 residues. The CDR3 nucleotides are TGTGCCAGCAGTGCACAGGGATTTCATTCACCCCTCCACTTT. Translating gives CASSAQGFHSPLHF.

V gene TRBV6-6 combines with J gene TRBJ2-2, with 8 bases matching TRBD1. After removal of 7 bases from V and 3 bases from J, the junction contained 10 bases not matched to a gene. This CDR3 has 16 residues. Germline lookup yields CDR1 MNHNY and CDR2 SVGAGI (reference sequence). This CDR3 reads CASKDRGRGYTGELFF. The DNA for the CDR3 is TGTGCCAGCAAAGACAGGGGCCGTGGCTACACCGGGGAGCTGTTTTTT.